What follows are 18 T cell receptor beta chains derived from one specimen sequenced in a study of vaccination and CD4 T cells after COVID-19. The study sequenced cultured CD4+ T cell DNA using the Oncomine TCR Beta short-read assay. TCRdb reprocessed the PCR reads via MiXCR and lists one record per CDR3 protein. The sample holds over 7,000 distinct CDR3 sequences; approximately 57% are singletons and the top ten take over 15%. Their antigens are not known. Treatment reported: roughly 10-day PBMC culture with coronavirus spike peptide pools or control peptides (ViraFEST assay). The sequences come from cultured CD4+ T cells from blood, collected after SARS-CoV-2 vaccination. The receptor source for this set is a human donor with COVID-19.

This clonotype is a singleton in its sample. The chain recombines TRBV11-3 with TRBJ2-1, with D possibly matching TRBD1 (7 bases). The CDR3 contains 16 residues. Germline V lookup: CDR1 SGHNT, CDR2 YENEEA. V lost 5 bases, J lost 0 bases, and 14 bases lay in between. The CDR3: CASSARGASSYNEQFF. The CDR3 DNA reads as TGTGCCAGCAGCGCCAGGGGGGCCAGCTCCTACAATGAGCAGTTCTTC.

The gene calls are TRBV29-1 and TRBJ1-2; D gene uncertain. Germline V gene lookup returns CDR1 SQVTM and CDR2 ANQGSEA. The CDR3 is 12 residues long. The V end was cut by 3 bases, the J end by 5 bases, with 10 bases between. Here the CDR3 DNA reads TGCAGCGTTGACTCGACCGAGTATGGCTACACCTTC. This sequence encodes CSVDSTEYGYTF. Filled out from reference TRBV29-1 and TRBJ1-2, the complete variable domain reads SAVISQKPSRDICQRGTSLTIQCQVDSQVTMMFWYRQQPGQSLTLIATANQGSEATYESGFVIDKFPISRPNLTFSTLTVSNMSPEDSSIYLCSVDSTEYGYTFGSGTRLTVV.

This chain links TRBV7-2 with TRBJ2-2, with a weak D call TRBD2 (7 bases). The CDR3 is 16 residues long. Germline V gene sequence: CDR1 SGHTA, CDR2 FQGNSA. V dropped 1 base and J dropped 7 bases, with 16 bases sitting between them. CDR3 in DNA: TGTGCCAGCAGCTTAGTAACGGGGGGCTACAACGGGGAGCTGTTTTTT. Translation gives CASSLVTGGYNGELFF.

The rearrangement links TRBV12-3 or TRBV12-4 to TRBJ2-2, with TRBD1 as a possible D gene (6 bases). The CDR3 contains 14 residues. Deletions cut 6 bases from V and 4 bases from J, with 12 bases between. The CDR3 DNA sequence: TGTGCCAGCAGCTCGGGACAATCCACCGGGGAGCTGTTTTTT. Translated, it gives CASSSGQSTGELFF.

V is TRBV6-1 and J is TRBJ2-2; 7 bases align to TRBD1. Germline assignment: CDR1 MNHNS and CDR2 SASEGT. This CDR3 region has 17 residues. V lost 5 bases and J lost 0; bases outside the gene matches: 9. This CDR3 reads CASSQDRTGANTGELFF. DNA for the CDR3: TGTGCCAGCAGTCAGGACAGGACAGGAGCGAACACCGGGGAGCTGTTTTTT.

The gene calls are TRBV6-1 and TRBJ2-4; no definite D call. V was shortened by 6 bases and J by 0 bases, with 12 bases between the two germline ends. Germline CDR1 reads MNHNS; CDR2 reads SASEGT. The CDR3 totals 15 residues. CDR3 loop: CASRASPRAKNIQYF. The CDR3 nucleotides read TGTGCCAGCAGAGCATCCCCGAGAGCCAAAAACATTCAGTACTTC.

The chain has TRBV20-1 and TRBJ1-1; 8 bases match TRBD1. The CDR3 consists of 14 residues. V lost 6 bases to trimming and J lost 5 bases; unmatched junction nucleotides: 11. The germline gives CDR1 DFQATT, CDR2 SNEGSKA (reference sequence). The CDR3 loop is CSATDRVRDTEAFF. CDR3 nucleotides: TGCAGTGCGACGGACAGGGTTAGAGATACTGAAGCTTTCTTT.

The chain couples TRBV7-2 to TRBJ2-3, with 8 bases matching TRBD2. The ends lost 5 bases at V and 6 bases at J; junction bases unmatched: 7. The germline CDR1 and CDR2 sequences are SGHTA and FQGNSA. The length of the CDR3 is 14 residues. As DNA, the CDR3 is TGTGCCAGCAGCCCGGGACTAGGGGCGGATACGCAGTATTTT. This gives the protein CASSPGLGADTQYF.

The V and J genes are TRBV2 and TRBJ2-5; TRBD2 matches at 7 bases. Losses at the gene ends were 0 bases for V and 1 base for J; bases not matched to a gene: 8. The germline V gene encodes CDR1 SNHLY and CDR2 FYNNEI. This CDR3 has 17 amino acids. The CDR3 loop is CASSEAPLRGIQETQYF. The CDR3 DNA follows: TGTGCCAGCAGTGAAGCGCCTTTGCGGGGGATCCAAGAGACCCAGTACTTC.

Notes on this clonotype: Since no conserved phenylalanine or tryptophan closes the CDR3, a read error is the likely cause. The CDR3 here is CASSNREHGYTS. The CDR3 coding sequence is TGTGCCAGCAGTAACAGGGAGCATGGCTACACCTCC. This chain links TRBV7-9 with TRBJ1-2; a possible D gene is TRBD1 (6 bases). V lost 6 bases to trimming and J lost 6 bases, with 11 bases between them. This CDR3 is built from 12 residues. CDR1 and CDR2 from the germline V gene are SEHNR and FQNEAQ (reference sequence).

The chain combines TRBV18 with TRBJ2-7; possible D gene TRBD1, 6 bases. This CDR3 comprises 13 residues. The germline V gene encodes CDR1 KGHSH and CDR2 LQKENI. Trimming took off 1 base at V and 3 bases at J, with 7 bases between the two ends. Written as DNA, the CDR3 is TGTGCCAGCTCACCACTGGACAGCTACGAGCAGTACTTC. Its translation: CASSPLDSYEQYF.

The chain employs TRBV28 and TRBJ1-1; 7 bases align to TRBD1. CDR1 is MDHEN, CDR2 SYDVKM, per germline. CDR3 length equals 14 residues. With V trimmed by 5 bases and J by 7 bases, 10 bases remained unmatched. The CDR3 DNA reads as TGTGCCAGCAGTGCTCCCGGGACAGAATATGAAGCTTTCTTT. It encodes CASSAPGTEYEAFF.

As for this clonotype: Mismatch with germline at one junction end may stem from a read error. This sequence joins TRBV12-3 or TRBV12-4 and TRBJ2-2, with 7 bases fitting TRBD2. The CDR3 has 13 amino acids. CDR3 in DNA: TGTGCCAGCAGTTTAGGGGTCGCGGGGGAGCCGTTTTTT. The encoded protein is CASSLGVAGEPFF.

The chain carries TRBV19 and TRBJ1-2; D may be TRBD1 (6 bases). Trimming took 3 bases from V and 5 from J, leaving 28 bases between them. CDR3 length: 19 amino acids. Germline loops: CDR1 LNHDA, CDR2 SQIVND (reference sequence). The CDR3, as DNA: TGTGCCAGTAGTATTTCGGAATTGGCTTTGGGGGCAGCAGTGTATGGCTACACCTTC. Translating gives CASSISELALGAAVYGYTF. Full variable domain (rest looked up from reference TRBV19 and TRBJ1-2): DGGITQSPKYLFRKEGQNVTLSCEQNLNHDAMYWYRQDPGQGLRLIYYSQIVNDFQKGDIAEGYSVSREKKESFPLTVTSAQKNPTAFYLCASSISELALGAAVYGYTFGSGTRLTVV.

The chain combines TRBV11-2 with TRBJ1-1; D remains unclear. CDR3 length equals 15 residues. CDR1 and CDR2 from the germline V gene are SGHAT and FQNNGV. Trimming left V 5 bases short and J 0 bases short, with 13 bases between. The CDR3 is CASSVGLTVNTEAFF. The CDR3 nucleotides read TGTGCCAGCAGCGTAGGCCTAACAGTGAACACTGAAGCTTTCTTT.

J is TRBJ1-1 and V is TRBV6-1, with 7 positions matching TRBD1. CDR1 and CDR2 (germline): MNHNS, SASEGT. The V segment lost 6 bases and the J segment 8 bases; nucleotides outside the gene matches: 12. The CDR3 length is 14 residues. The CDR3 nucleotides are TGTGCCAGCAGCGCCACGACAGGGCCAAGCGAAGCTTTCTTT. The encoded protein is CASSATTGPSEAFF.

The V and J genes are TRBV20-1 and TRBJ2-3; 11 nucleotides align to TRBD2. This CDR3 comprises 16 residues. V shed 1 base and J 1 base; nucleotides not matched to a gene: 4. Germline CDR1 DFQATT, CDR2 SNEGSKA (reference sequence). The CDR3 nucleotides are TGCAGTGCTAGAGGCCCGACTAGCGGGGGCACAGATACGCAGTATTTT. Amino acids: CSARGPTSGGTDTQYF.

This chain links TRBV12-3 or TRBV12-4 with TRBJ1-1; no clear D gene. Trimming cost V 10 bases and J 4 bases, with 13 bases left between them. The CDR3 totals 12 residues. CDR3 bases: TGTGCCAACCCTCTGGATAGCACTGAAGCTTTCTTT. Translating it yields CANPLDSTEAFF.